This entry lists 2 T cell receptor beta chains sequenced from one sample in a study of T cells expressing NK-cell markers. Reprocessing the 5' RACE reads, TCRdb reports a single entry for every CDR3 protein and omits DNA. The sample table includes about 300,000 distinct CDR3 sequences. Sample: blood T cells: a sorted CD56 or NKG2C T cell subset, CD4+ or CD8+ T cells, or bulk PBMC T cells (not recorded which). The receptors stem from a woman between 18 and 75 years old in good health.

CDR3 protein: CASSRWGDTQYF. The chain uses TRBV6-5 and TRBJ2-3; checking the TCRdb D call of TRBD1 is not possible without DNA. The CDR3 spans 12 residues. Germline V lookup: CDR1 MNHEY, CDR2 SVGAGI.

The V gene is TRBV4-1, the J gene TRBJ1-3. From germline, CDR1 is MGHRA and CDR2 YSYEKL. The CDR3 totals 18 residues. CDR3 amino acids: CASSPRSGPRSSGNTIYF.